This entry features one T cell receptor beta chain sequence. Original methodology: Reference gene primer amplification yielded estimated nucleated cell counts. Using immunoSEQ multiplex PCR, the repertoire was profiled, and TCRdb retains in-frame clones only, with some absent. That table is the source of V, J and clone size, and D and trimming were worked out from the DNA. The sample consists of some 200,000 clones, roughly 91% of them appearing once. The data originate from a study of blood T cell repertoires in COVID-19. Study background: The cDNA or gDNA used as material had been derived from T cells, B-cell-depleted T cells, or PBMCs.

Per the germline V gene, CDR1 is LNHDA and CDR2 is SQIVND (reference sequence). The CDR3 contains 15 residues. V lost 6 bases to trimming and J lost 0 bases; unmatched junction nucleotides: 4. The chain couples TRBV19 to TRBJ2-2; TRBD2 aligns across 7 bases. This TCR derives from a man aged 40-49 years with active or convalescent COVID-19. The specimen sequenced was peripheral blood. CDR3 nucleotides: TGTGCCAGTAGCATAACTAGCGCGAACACCGGGGAGCTGTTTTTT. Encoded protein: CASSITSANTGELFF. Looking up the rest from reference TRBV19 and TRBJ2-2 gives the full variable domain: DGGITQSPKYLFRKEGQNVTLSCEQNLNHDAMYWYRQDPGQGLRLIYYSQIVNDFQKGDIAEGYSVSREKKESFPLTVTSAQKNPTAFYLCASSITSANTGELFFGEGSRLTVL.